This T cell receptor beta chain was sequenced during a study of T cell repertoires in cytomegalovirus infection. Study in general: CMV infection and matching HLA type were both indicated by public TCR beta signatures. General study results and limits: Totalled public TCR beta family frequency picked out people who carried CMV plus the relevant HLA. Ex vivo responses were dominated by HLA-C-restricted CMV-specific TCR beta clonotypes.

Ten or more counts support this clonotype. Its cognate antigen is unknown. TCRdb reanalysed the reads using MiXCR and keeps one entry per CDR3 protein. The top ten hold less than 15% of the sample, which has 200,000 to 300,000 distinct CDR3 sequences, over 8% seen once. The CDR3 has 15 amino acids. Germline V gene lookup returns CDR1 SEHNR and CDR2 FQNEAQ (reference sequence). The V and J ends lost 3 bases and 1 base respectively, with 12 bases between them. The clonotype comes from a human donor in good health (CMV status not recorded). Some clones in this sample may be carry-over from other donors' samples. The sequenced material came from PBMCs. V and J are TRBV7-9 and TRBJ1-1; possibly TRBD1 for D (6 bases). For the CDR3, the DNA is TGTGCCAGCAGCTTGAGGGGGACCCAGAACACTGAAGCTTTCTTT. This sequence encodes CASSLRGTQNTEAFF.